The clone carrying this T cell receptor (beta chain) has a handful of counts. The target antigen is unknown. These data are taken from a study of T-cell reconstitution after alpha-beta-depleted transplantation in children. General study findings and limits: Reportedly, roughly two months post-transplant, alpha-beta T cells arose from several hundred expanded graft clones. At one year after transplant, newly produced T cells mostly accounted for T-cell counts and diversity. Some patients' high day-60 TCRbeta diversity was traced to surviving recipient T cells and thymic progenitors.

CDR1 is SQVTM, CDR2 ANQGSEA, per germline. Trimming at V came to 4 bases and at J to 2 bases, leaving 1 base not matched to a gene. This CDR3 is 13 amino acids long. Unique molecular identifiers were used in preparing the TCRbeta library. TCRdb reprocessed the PCR reads via MiXCR and lists one record per CDR3 protein. The repertoire holds about 120,000 distinct CDR3 sequences, with about 23% as singletons. The source material was PBMCs, mostly from graft donor cells, sampled 180 days after TCRalphabeta/CD19-depleted stem cell transplant. This receptor was identified in a male patient under 10 years old who had a stem cell transplant for chronic granulomatous disease, so the T cells may come from the graft donor. The chain employs TRBV29-1 and TRBJ2-7; 11 bases match TRBD2. The CDR3 loop is CSVGLAGTYEQYF. The CDR3 DNA is TGCAGCGTTGGACTAGCGGGAACCTACGAGCAGTACTTC.